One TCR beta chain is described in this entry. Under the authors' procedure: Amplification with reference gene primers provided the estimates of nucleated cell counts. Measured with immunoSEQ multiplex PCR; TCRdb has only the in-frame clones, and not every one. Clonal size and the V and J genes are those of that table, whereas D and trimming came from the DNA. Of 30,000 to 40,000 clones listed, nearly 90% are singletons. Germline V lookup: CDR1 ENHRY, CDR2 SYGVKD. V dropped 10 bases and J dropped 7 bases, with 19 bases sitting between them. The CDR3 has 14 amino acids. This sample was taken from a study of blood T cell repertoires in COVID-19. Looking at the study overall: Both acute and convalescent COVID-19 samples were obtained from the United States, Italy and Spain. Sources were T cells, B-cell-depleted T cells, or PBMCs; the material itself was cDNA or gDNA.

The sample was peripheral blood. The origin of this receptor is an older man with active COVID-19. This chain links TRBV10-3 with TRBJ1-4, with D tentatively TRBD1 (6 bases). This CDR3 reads CARSSPGVGEKLFF. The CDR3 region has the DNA TGTGCCAGAAGCTCCCCAGGGGTGGGTGAAAAACTGTTTTTT.